This T cell receptor (beta chain) was identified in a study of T cell responses to AZD1222 COVID-19 vaccine (dated by TCRdb to the early 2020s). Concerning the study at large: TCR sequencing covered fewer than 250 trial participants: 200 to 220 given two doses of AZD1222 and approximately 26 given two doses of MenACWY control vaccine. Trial participants were enrolled by age into 18-55, 56-69 and 70-plus year subgroups, with roughly 160, 29 and 62 TCR-sequenced participants respectively. The paper as a whole reports these results and caveats: In the small 56-69-year group, the increase in depth fell short of significance, most likely because of low power. Participants were mostly white British and included more females than males, and it was suggested by the authors that clonal diversity may have been underestimated. Reportedly, almost half of the unique spike-specific TCRs recognized epitopes lying outside the regions that are mutated in the B.1.351 and B.1.1.7 variants. The whole spike protein was spanned by vaccine-associated CD4 TCRs, and dominant responses were seen in regions 160-218 and 743-854. After two AZD1222 doses, spike-specific TCR breadth and depth were significantly higher than at day 0 and than in MenACWY recipients. Conclusions about previously exposed vaccinees are limited, since just a handful of AZD1222 recipients were seropositive for SARS-CoV-2 at baseline. No day 14 peak-response samples were available, so repertoires were characterized only after the peak T cell response.

Comments on this clone: It lacks a known antigen. The record has no base qualities; no much larger clone is one base away.

The CDR3 regions of human TCRbeta chains were subjected to immunosequencing. For the original study's pipeline: Repertoire TCRs were checked for matches against a reference library of SARS-CoV-2-specific TCRs that had been generated using the MIRA antigen-specificity platform. Breadth meant the fraction of unique TCRs that were SARS-CoV-2-associated, whereas depth meant the fraction of total T cells that were SARS-CoV-2-associated. Using the MIRA data, every spike-specific TCR was mapped to the spike region that the TCR reacted to and assigned to either a CD4 or a CD8 class. Log10-transformed breadth and depth values were compared by one-way ANOVA with Sidak's multiple comparisons tests. In its TCRdb copy, this immuneACCESS table keeps in-frame sequences only and misses some clones. Where compared with another copy, unresolved V genes explain less than half of these, and the others have no known cause. Clone size and V and J calls were adopted from that table, with D and trimming inferred from the DNA. This sample is represented by more than 90,000 clones; about nine tenths of them were singletons. The ten largest clones take up about 16% of the sample.

V and J are truncated by 3 bases and 7 bases respectively, leaving an intervening sequence of 10 bases. From the cysteine through the phenylalanine, the CDR3 covers 14 amino acids. Of all the DNA, just the CDR3 is kept, 42 bases in frame from base 1. The germline V gene (reference sequence) provides CDR1 MNHEY and CDR2 SMNVEV. Per the publication, the time point label means: about 28 days (+/-7) after the second vaccine dose. AZD1222 recipients given second doses at about 4 weeks or at about 12 weeks were pooled, since spike-specific TCR depth and breadth were not found to differ between the two schedules. The vaccinee samples were drawn from two UK trials, COV001 and COV002, one of which was a single-blind randomized controlled phase 2/3 trial testing AZD1222 (ChAdOx1 nCoV-19) in healthy adults. For TCRbeta chain sequencing, PBMC samples were collected from trial participants at day 0 and at day 28 after the second dose.

The rearranged chain carries TRBV27 and TRBJ1-6; no D gene is confidently identified. The source of this sequence is an adult who received the AZD1222 COVID-19 vaccine. The sequences come from peripheral blood, collected 28 days after the second AZD1222 dose. Read as DNA, the sequence is TGTGCCAGCAGTTTCTTACAACAAAATTCACCCCTCCACTTT. It codes for CASSFLQQNSPLHF.